The source of this T cell receptor (beta chain) is a study of blood T cell repertoires in COVID-19. The overall study: Samples came from the United States, Italy and Spain, spanning acute and convalescent COVID-19. T cells, B-cell-depleted T cells, or PBMCs supplied cDNA or gDNA.

Methods used by the authors: Reference gene primer amplification gave nucleated cell count estimates. TCRdb's copy holds only in-frame clones and misses some; the assay was immunoSEQ multiplex PCR. V, J and clone size are taken as reported in that table, and D and trimming were inferred from the DNA itself. The sample has hundreds of thousands of clones; approximately 90% are singletons. V was clipped by 0 bases and J by 6 bases, with 12 bases between them. The CDR3 consists of 15 residues. Germline values: CDR1 LGHNT, CDR2 FRNRAP. The source of this sequence is a woman under 30 with acute or convalescent COVID-19. Sequences were obtained from peripheral blood. The genes are TRBV12-5 and TRBJ1-3; tentatively, D is TRBD1 (6 bases). The CDR3 DNA sequence: TGTGCTAGTGGTTTGGTACAGGGTGTGGAAAACACCATATATTTT. Encoded protein: CASGLVQGVENTIYF.